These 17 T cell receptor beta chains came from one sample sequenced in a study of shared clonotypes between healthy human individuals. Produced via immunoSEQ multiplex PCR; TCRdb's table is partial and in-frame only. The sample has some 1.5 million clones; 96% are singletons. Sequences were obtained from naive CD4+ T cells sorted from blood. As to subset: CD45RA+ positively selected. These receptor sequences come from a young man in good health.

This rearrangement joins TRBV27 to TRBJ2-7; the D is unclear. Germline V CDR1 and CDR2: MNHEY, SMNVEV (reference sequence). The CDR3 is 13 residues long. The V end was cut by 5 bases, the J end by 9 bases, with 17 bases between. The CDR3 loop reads CASSPPPVFGQYF. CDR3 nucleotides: TGTGCCAGCAGTCCCCCCCCAGTTTTCGGGCAGTACTTC.

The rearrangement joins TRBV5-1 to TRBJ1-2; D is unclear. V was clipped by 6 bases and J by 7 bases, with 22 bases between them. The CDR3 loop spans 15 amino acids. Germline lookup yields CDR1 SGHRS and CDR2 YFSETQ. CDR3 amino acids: CASTLDRASGAGYTF. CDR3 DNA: TGCGCCAGCACCCTTGACCGGGCCTCCGGCGCTGGCTACACCTTC.

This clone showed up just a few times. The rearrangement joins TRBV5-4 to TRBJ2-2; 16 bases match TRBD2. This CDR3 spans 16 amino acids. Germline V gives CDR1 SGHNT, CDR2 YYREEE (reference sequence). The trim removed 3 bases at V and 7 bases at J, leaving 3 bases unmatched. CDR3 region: CASSSGLAGGSGELFF. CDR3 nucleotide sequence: TGTGCCAGCAGCTCGGGACTAGCGGGAGGGAGCGGGGAGCTGTTTTTT.

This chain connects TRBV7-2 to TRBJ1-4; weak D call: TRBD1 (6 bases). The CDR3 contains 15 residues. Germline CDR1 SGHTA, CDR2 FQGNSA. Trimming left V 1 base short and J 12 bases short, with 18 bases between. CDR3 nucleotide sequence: TGTGCCAGCAGCTTAGAGCGCAGGGGCCCCTTAGAACTGTTTTTT. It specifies CASSLERRGPLELFF. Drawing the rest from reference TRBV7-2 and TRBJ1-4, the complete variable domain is GAGVSQSPSNKVTEKGKDVELRCDPISGHTALYWYRQSLGQGLEFLIYFQGNSAPDKSGLPSDRFSAERTGGSVSTLTIQRTQQEDSAVYLCASSLERRGPLELFFGSGTQLSVL.

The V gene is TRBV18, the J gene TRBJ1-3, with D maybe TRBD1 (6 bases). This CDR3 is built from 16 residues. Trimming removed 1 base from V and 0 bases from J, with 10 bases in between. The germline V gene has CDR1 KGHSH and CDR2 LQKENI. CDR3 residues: CASSPQQGLSGNTIYF. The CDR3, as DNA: TGTGCCAGCTCACCACAACAGGGTCTCTCTGGAAACACCATATATTTT. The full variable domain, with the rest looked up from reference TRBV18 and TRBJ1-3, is NAGVMQNPRHLVRRRGQEARLRCSPMKGHSHVYWYRQLPEEGLKFMVYLQKENIIDESGMPKERFSAEFPKEGPSILRIQQVVRGDSAAYFCASSPQQGLSGNTIYFGEGSWLTVV.

The CDR3 is CATSRGPGAGKEAFF. CDR3 coding DNA: TGTGCCACCAGCAGAGGACCAGGTGCCGGGAAAGAAGCTTTCTTT. The rearrangement links TRBV15 to TRBJ1-1; D remains ambiguous. V was pared by 1 base and J by 8 bases, with 17 bases between. Per germline, CDR1 LNHNV and CDR2 YYDKDF (reference sequence). The CDR3 loop spans 15 amino acids. Combining the CDR3 with reference TRBV15 and TRBJ1-1 gives the whole variable domain DAMVIQNPRYQVTQFGKPVTLSCSQTLNHNVMYWYQQKSSQAPKLLFHYYDKDFNNEADTPDNFQSRRPNTSFCFLDIRSPGLGDTAMYLCATSRGPGAGKEAFFGQGTRLTVV.

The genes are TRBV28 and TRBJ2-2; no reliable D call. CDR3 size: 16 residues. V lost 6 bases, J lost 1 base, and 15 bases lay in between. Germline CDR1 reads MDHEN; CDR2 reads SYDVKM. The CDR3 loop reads CASSPSRPGNTGELFF. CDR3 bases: TGTGCCAGCAGCCCTAGTAGGCCAGGGAACACCGGGGAGCTGTTTTTT.

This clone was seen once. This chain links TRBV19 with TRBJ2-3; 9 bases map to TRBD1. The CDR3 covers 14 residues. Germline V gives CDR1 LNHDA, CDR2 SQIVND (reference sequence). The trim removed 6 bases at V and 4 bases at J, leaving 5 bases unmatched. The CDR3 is CASRDRGRSDTQYF. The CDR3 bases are TGTGCCAGTAGGGACAGGGGAAGGTCAGATACGCAGTATTTT.

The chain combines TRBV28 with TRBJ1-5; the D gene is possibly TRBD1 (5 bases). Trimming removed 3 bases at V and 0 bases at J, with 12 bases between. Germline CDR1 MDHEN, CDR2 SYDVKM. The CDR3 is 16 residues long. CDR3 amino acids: CASSLWQGNSNQPQHF. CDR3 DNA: TGTGCCAGCAGTTTGTGGCAGGGCAATAGCAATCAGCCCCAGCATTTT.

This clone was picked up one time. The CDR3 nucleotides are TGTGCCAGCAGCTTGGTTCTTAGCTCCTACGAGCAGTACTTC. Amino acid sequence: CASSLVLSSYEQYF. The gene calls are TRBV5-6 and TRBJ2-7; D gene unclear. Trimming shortened V by 0 bases and J by 0 bases, and 7 bases separated the two germline ends. This CDR3 is built from 14 residues. The germline CDR1 and CDR2 sequences are SGHDT and YYEEEE.

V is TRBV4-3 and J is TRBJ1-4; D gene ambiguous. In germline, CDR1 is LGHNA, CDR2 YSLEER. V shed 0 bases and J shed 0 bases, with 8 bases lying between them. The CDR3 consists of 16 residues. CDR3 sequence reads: CASSQERDATNEKLFF. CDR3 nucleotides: TGCGCCAGCAGCCAAGAACGAGACGCAACTAATGAAAAACTGTTTTTT.

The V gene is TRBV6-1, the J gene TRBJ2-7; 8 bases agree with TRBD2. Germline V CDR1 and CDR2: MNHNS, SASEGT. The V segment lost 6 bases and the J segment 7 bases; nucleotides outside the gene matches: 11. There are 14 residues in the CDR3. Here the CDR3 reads CASSVREGLKEQYF. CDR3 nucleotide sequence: TGTGCCAGCAGCGTTCGGGAGGGCCTAAAGGAGCAGTACTTC.

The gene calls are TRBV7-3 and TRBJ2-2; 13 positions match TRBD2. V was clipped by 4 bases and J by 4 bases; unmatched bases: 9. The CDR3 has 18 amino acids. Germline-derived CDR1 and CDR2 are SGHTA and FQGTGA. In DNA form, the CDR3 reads TGTGCCAGCAGCTCCCGGACTAGCGGGAGCGGTATCACCGGGGAGCTGTTTTTT. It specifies CASSSRTSGSGITGELFF. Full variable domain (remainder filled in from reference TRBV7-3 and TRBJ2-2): GAGVSQTPSNKVTEKGKYVELRCDPISGHTALYWYRQSLGQGPEFLIYFQGTGAADDSGLPNDRFFAVRPEGSVSTLKIQRTERGDSAVYLCASSSRTSGSGITGELFFGEGSRLTVL.

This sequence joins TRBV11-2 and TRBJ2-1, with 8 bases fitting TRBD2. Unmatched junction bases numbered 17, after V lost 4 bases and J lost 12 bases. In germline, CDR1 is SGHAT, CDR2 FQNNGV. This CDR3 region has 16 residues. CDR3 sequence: CASSSNNPRLASVQFF. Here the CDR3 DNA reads TGTGCCAGCAGCTCCAATAACCCTAGACTAGCGAGTGTGCAGTTCTTC.

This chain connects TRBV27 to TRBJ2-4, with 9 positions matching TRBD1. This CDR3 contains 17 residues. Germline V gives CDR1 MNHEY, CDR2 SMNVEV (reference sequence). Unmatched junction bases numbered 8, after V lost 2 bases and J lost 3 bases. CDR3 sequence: CASSLAGQGLGKNIQYF. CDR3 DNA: TGTGCCAGCAGTTTAGCTGGACAGGGGCTGGGCAAAAACATTCAGTACTTC.

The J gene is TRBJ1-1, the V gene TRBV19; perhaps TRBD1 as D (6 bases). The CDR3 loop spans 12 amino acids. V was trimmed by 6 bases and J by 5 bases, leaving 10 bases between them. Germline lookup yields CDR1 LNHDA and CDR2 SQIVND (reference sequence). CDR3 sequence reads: CASSLRGTEAFF. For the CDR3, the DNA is TGTGCCAGTAGCCTGAGGGGGACTGAAGCTTTCTTT.

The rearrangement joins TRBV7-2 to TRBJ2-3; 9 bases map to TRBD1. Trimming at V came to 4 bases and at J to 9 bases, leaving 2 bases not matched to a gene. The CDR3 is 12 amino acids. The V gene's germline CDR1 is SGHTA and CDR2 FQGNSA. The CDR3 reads CASSSTGGTQYF. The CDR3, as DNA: TGTGCCAGCAGCTCCACAGGGGGCACGCAGTATTTT.